Listed below are T cell receptor beta chains from one sample, sequenced in a study. TCRdb passed the RT-PCR reads through MiXCR, listing each CDR3 protein once. The profile shows about 700,000 distinct CDR3 sequences, 14% of them singletons. Sequenced sample: memory CD4+ T cells from blood. These TCRs come from a female donor in good health, serving as a healthy control. CDR3s leave out the opening cysteine and the closing phenylalanine or tryptophan. The order of the fields is V gene, J gene, CDR3 protein.

TRBV5-1	TRBJ1-2	ASSWTGGEGYT
TRBV30	TRBJ2-1	AWSGGDGSNEQF
TRBV14	TRBJ1-6	ASSEGRYNSPLH
TRBV28	TRBJ2-7	ASSLDGDTVTEQY
TRBV12-3/TRBV12-4	TRBJ2-1	ASSFGTGGVKEQF
TRBV6-2/TRBV6-3	TRBJ1-6	ASIQPPPGVSPLH
TRBV27	TRBJ2-6	ASSLVPGAGTGDKANVLT
TRBV9	TRBJ2-3	ASSTRLGVFSPTDTQY
TRBV7-2	TRBJ1-1	ASSLAQAATEAF
TRBV11-2	TRBJ2-1	ASSTGVDHLLNEQF
TRBV27	TRBJ1-3	ASSPRGGNTIY
TRBV29-1	TRBJ1-1	SVVRTSYTEAF
TRBV2	TRBJ2-3	ASSGGPGSTDTQY
TRBV20-1	TRBJ1-1	SAPQTGFINTEAF
TRBV9	TRBJ1-6	ASSVQGAGSPLH
TRBV4-3	TRBJ2-2	ASSQDSAGDTGELF
TRBV4-3	TRBJ2-1	ASSQRHPPDEQF
TRBV2	TRBJ1-1	ASSKEGGTEAF
TRBV5-6	TRBJ2-7	ASSPGGMGVYEQY
TRBV28	TRBJ1-4	ASSPRVPGKEKLF
TRBV10-3	TRBJ1-3	AISVAGTGNTIY
TRBV7-2	TRBJ1-6	ASSLGTVQNSPLH
TRBV13	TRBJ1-6	ASSPTGTGNNSPLH
TRBV5-5	TRBJ1-1	ASRLGLDRGQGTEAF
TRBV5-5	TRBJ2-7	ASSLVRSEQY
TRBV18	TRBJ2-7	ASSPPGTIEQY
TRBV7-2	TRBJ2-7	ASSLISRLGTYEQY
TRBV4-3	TRBJ2-3	ASSQDQRGNTDTQY
TRBV28	TRBJ2-1	ASSLGQEIDEQF
TRBV6-2/TRBV6-3	TRBJ1-1	ASSPTGQGRSEAF
TRBV7-2	TRBJ1-5	ASSGGGVGQPQH
TRBV6-5	TRBJ1-3	ASSYGDPGNTIY
TRBV6-4	TRBJ1-1	ASSQDAGREAF